The clone carrying this T cell receptor (beta chain) showed up just a few times. The data derive from a study of T-cell reconstitution after alpha-beta-depleted transplantation in children. The V gene lost 2 bases and the J gene lost 0 bases, with 11 bases spanning the gap. The CDR3 runs 15 residues. CDR1 DFQATT and CDR2 SNEGSKA come from the germline V gene (reference sequence). Molecular barcoding with unique molecular identifiers was used for the TCRbeta library. TCRdb recomputed calls from the PCR reads with MiXCR, one row per CDR3 protein. The repertoire has some 500,000 distinct CDR3 sequences, approximately 20% of them found once; the top ten carry 3.3%.

Sequences were derived from PBMCs from the stem cell graft donor, sampled from the stem cell graft. This TCR was recovered from a human donor who donated a stem cell graft to a child with acute lymphoblastic leukemia. J is TRBJ1-5 and V is TRBV20-1, with a tentative D call TRBD1 (5 bases). CDR3 sequence (DNA): TGCAGTGCTAGATGGGGCTTCGATAGCAATCAGCCCCAGCATTTT. Its protein product is CSARWGFDSNQPQHF.